The 17 T cell receptor beta chains below were found in one sample sequenced in a study of OX40 agonist ivuxolimab in advanced cancers. TCRdb's table, derived via immunoSEQ multiplex PCR, lists solely in-frame clones and lacks some. The sample includes around 80,000 clones, just over 85% seen only once; the top ten take 0.76%. The sequencing used CD4+ or CD8+ T cells sorted from blood, collected in a trial of the OX40 agonist ivuxolimab. These receptors were obtained from an adult with an advanced solid tumor such as melanoma, head and neck, liver or kidney cancer.

This chain uses TRBV19 with TRBJ2-6; D is possibly TRBD2 (6 bases). The CDR3 length is 18 residues. From germline, CDR1 is LNHDA and CDR2 SQIVND (reference sequence). V gave up 2 bases and J gave up 1 base, with 15 bases separating them. The CDR3 region has the DNA TGTGCCAGTAGTATACGCAGGGAGGAACAATCTGGGGCCAACGTCCTGACTTTC. It encodes CASSIRREEQSGANVLTF.

This chain links TRBV15 with TRBJ2-5; tentatively, D is TRBD2 (5 bases). The germline V gene has CDR1 LNHNV and CDR2 YYDKDF (reference sequence). V lost 0 bases and J lost 5, with 13 bases in between. CDR3 length: 15 amino acids. The CDR3 DNA reads as TGTGCCACCAGCAGAGATACGGGGAACGGGGAGACCCAGTACTTC. Protein sequence: CATSRDTGNGETQYF.

The V and J genes are TRBV19 and TRBJ1-5; perhaps TRBD1 as D (5 bases). Germline values: CDR1 LNHDA, CDR2 SQIVND (reference sequence). V lost 10 bases and J lost 6, with 16 bases in between. The CDR3 contains 13 residues. The DNA for the CDR3 is TGTGCCACCCTGGGGGGAGTTAGTCAGCCCCAGCATTTT. Its protein product is CATLGGVSQPQHF.

The chain couples TRBV2 to TRBJ1-6; TRBD1 agrees at 9 bases. The V gene's germline CDR1 is SNHLY and CDR2 FYNNEI. The CDR3 totals 15 residues. V trimming: 4 bases; J trimming: 9 bases; junction bases outside the gene matches: 7. The CDR3 reads CASSALDRGGSPLHF. In DNA, the CDR3 is TGTGCCAGCAGTGCATTGGACAGGGGTGGTTCACCCCTCCACTTT. Complete variable domain (other parts from reference TRBV2 and TRBJ1-6): EPEVTQTPSHQVTQMGQEVILRCVPISNHLYFYWYRQILGQKVEFLVSFYNNEISEKSEIFDDQFSVERPDGSNFTLKIRSTKLEDSAMYFCASSALDRGGSPLHFGNGTRLTVT.

The chain links TRBV28 to TRBJ1-4, with 9 bases fitting TRBD1. The CDR3 consists of 15 residues. Trimming at V came to 3 bases and at J to 5 bases, leaving 4 bases not matched to a gene. Germline V gene data show CDR1 as MDHEN and CDR2 as SYDVKM. DNA for the CDR3: TGTGCCAGCAGTTTGGGCGGGACAGGGAATGAAAAACTGTTTTTT. Protein sequence: CASSLGGTGNEKLFF.

In the case of this clone: No DNA is shown, since the ends of the CDR3 on it are uncertain; the CDR3 is the one TCRdb lists. The CDR3 sequence is CASSKVFAGGNNEQFF. The V and J genes are TRBV21-1 and TRBJ2-1; the listed D gene, TRBD2, was not tested against the DNA. TRBV21-1 is reported as a pseudogene. The CDR3 spans 16 amino acids, including both terminal residues.

Only a few counts were recorded for this clone. V usage is TRBV4-1 and J usage is TRBJ2-7; D gene ambiguous. Germline V gene lookup returns CDR1 MGHRA and CDR2 YSYEKL. This CDR3 is 15 amino acids long. Trimming removed 0 bases from V and 2 bases from J, with 11 bases in between. The CDR3, as DNA: TGCGCCAGCAGCCAAGATCCGACACTAACCTACGAGCAGTACTTC. Encoded protein: CASSQDPTLTYEQYF.

V usage is TRBV9 and J usage is TRBJ2-3; TRBD1 might be the D (5 bases). CDR1 is SGDLS, CDR2 YYNGEE, per germline. Deletions cut 0 bases from V and 9 bases from J, with 20 bases between. CDR3 size: 16 residues. DNA of the CDR3: TGTGCCAGCAGCGTAGGGGGCTCGGATGACTGGAACACGCAGTATTTT. As protein: CASSVGGSDDWNTQYF.

This clone has only one observation. The chain employs TRBV29-1 and TRBJ2-5; the D gene is possibly TRBD2 (7 bases). Between the trimmed V and J ends, which lost 7 bases and 5 bases, there was a span of 17 bases. The CDR3 runs 13 residues. Germline CDR1 is SQVTM and CDR2 is ANQGSEA. The CDR3 DNA follows: TGCAGCGCCCTGGGGGGGCTGGGGGAGACCCAGTACTTC. This gives the protein CSALGGLGETQYF.

This clone has a handful of counts. The V call is TRBV7-2, the J call TRBJ1-2, with 8 bases lining up with TRBD1. The ends lost 2 bases at V and 10 bases at J; junction bases unmatched: 6. The CDR3 contains 13 residues. CDR1 is SGHTA, CDR2 FQGNSA, per germline. The CDR3 sequence: CASSLRTGIDYTF. For the CDR3, the DNA is TGTGCCAGCAGCTTAAGGACAGGGATTGACTACACCTTC.

The V gene is TRBV5-1, the J gene TRBJ2-7; D gene unclear. CDR1 and CDR2 (germline): SGHRS, YFSETQ. Trimming stripped 0 bases from V and 1 base from J, with 5 bases between. CDR3 length equals 13 residues. For the CDR3, the DNA is TGCGCCAGCAGCTTGGTGGGATCCTACGAGCAGTACTTC. Residues: CASSLVGSYEQYF.

This chain links TRBV7-9 with TRBJ2-7; D gene unclear. V was clipped by 5 bases and J by 4 bases, with 9 bases between them. CDR1 is SEHNR, CDR2 FQNEAQ, per germline (reference sequence). The CDR3 is 12 residues long. CDR3 nucleotides: TGTGCCAGCAGCCCCACGGGTTACGAGCAGTACTTC. Amino acids: CASSPTGYEQYF.

The sample holds a few counts of this clone. The chain employs TRBV19 and TRBJ1-5; the match to TRBD1 covers 8 bases. With 6 bases clipped from V and 7 bases from J, the junction kept 11 bases outside the gene matches. The CDR3 spans 15 residues. The germline gives CDR1 LNHDA, CDR2 SQIVND (reference sequence). For the CDR3, the DNA is TGTGCCAGTAGCAAACGACAGGGGTATGGGCAGCCCCAGCATTTT. It codes for CASSKRQGYGQPQHF.

The chain recombines TRBV5-1 with TRBJ2-1; 8 nucleotides agree with TRBD2. The CDR3 is 16 amino acids. V lost 4 bases and J lost 8; bases outside the gene matches: 14. The V gene's germline CDR1 is SGHRS and CDR2 YFSETQ. The CDR3 bases are TGCGCCAGCAGCCTGGATGGCGCTAGCGGGCTCTATGAGCAGTTCTTC. It translates to CASSLDGASGLYEQFF.

The chain uses TRBV5-1 and TRBJ2-7, with D possibly matching TRBD2 (6 bases). Deletions cut 0 bases from V and 7 bases from J, with 17 bases between. The CDR3 has 15 amino acids. Germline V gene sequence: CDR1 SGHRS, CDR2 YFSETQ. The CDR3 loop reads CASSLEGQRAGEQYF. CDR3 in DNA: TGCGCCAGCAGCTTGGAGGGTCAGAGAGCGGGTGAGCAGTACTTC.

This chain joins TRBV6-6 and TRBJ2-5; D tentatively fits TRBD1 or TRBD2 (5 bases each). Judging by the DNA end, TRBJ2-7 fits better; the J call may be wrong. Germline CDR1 and CDR2: MNHNY and SVGAGI (reference sequence). The CDR3 extends over 16 amino acids. The CDR3 spells CASSYSDLGGSYEQYF. The CDR3 DNA is TGTGCCAGCAGTTACTCTGACCTTGGGGGCTCCTACGAGCAGTACTTC.

V gene TRBV6-1 combines with J gene TRBJ2-3, with D perhaps matching TRBD1 or TRBD2 (6 bases each). The germline V gene encodes CDR1 MNHNS and CDR2 SASEGT. The V gene lost 9 bases and the J gene lost 4 bases, with 14 bases spanning the gap. There are 13 residues in the CDR3. CDR3 nucleotide sequence: TGTGCCAGTGGGAGAGGGGGGCCAGATACGCAGTATTTT. Its translation: CASGRGGPDTQYF.